The entry that follows covers one TCR beta chain sequence. Its cognate antigen is unknown. This record comes from a study of shared clonotypes between healthy human individuals. Study background: Three men and two women, aged 18 to 49, were donors.

Regarding the study as a whole: Clonotype sharing among donors likely depends on sequencing depth.

The CDR3 consists of 13 residues. Germline loops: CDR1 MDHEN, CDR2 SYDVKM. Trimming pared 4 bases from V and 12 bases from J, leaving 16 bases between. Using immunoSEQ multiplex PCR, the repertoire was profiled, and TCRdb retains in-frame clones only, with some absent. Here the sample spans about 490,000 clones, 79% being singletons. The TCR comes from a woman aged 40 to 49 in good health. Some clones in this sample may be carry-over from other donors' samples. The V and J genes are TRBV28 and TRBJ2-1; D is unclear. The specimen sequenced was PBMCs. The CDR3 DNA reads TGTGCCAGCAGTTCCCCACTCCGGAAGATGCAGTTCTTC. Amino acid sequence: CASSSPLRKMQFF.